Shown below are 17 T cell receptor beta chains from a single sample sequenced in a study of blood T cell repertoires in COVID-19. Sequencing used immunoSEQ multiplex PCR; TCRdb keeps in-frame clones, though not all of them. The table includes about 68,000 clones, approximately 85% detected once. Sequenced sample: peripheral blood. These receptors originate from a man aged 50 or older with acute or convalescent COVID-19.

This rearrangement joins TRBV2 to TRBJ1-2; tentatively, D is TRBD1 (5 bases). Germline V gene data show CDR1 as SNHLY and CDR2 as FYNNEI. This CDR3 contains 15 residues. Trimming took off 7 bases at V and 4 bases at J, with 19 bases between the two ends. The CDR3 region has the DNA TGTGCCAGCACGGCCGGGACGGGGAGGGGCTATGGCTACACCTTC. It is translated as CASTAGTGRGYGYTF.

The chain combines TRBV27 with TRBJ2-1, with D perhaps TRBD1 (5 bases). The germline V and J ends were trimmed by 6 bases and 10 bases, with 25 bases remaining between them. This CDR3 spans 16 amino acids. Germline-derived CDR1 and CDR2 are MNHEY and SMNVEV (reference sequence). This CDR3 is CASSTSRTTLWSEQFF. The CDR3, as DNA: TGTGCCAGCAGCACAAGCCGGACAACCTTGTGGAGCGAGCAGTTCTTC.

This chain connects TRBV5-1 to TRBJ1-4; D unresolved. This CDR3 spans 15 amino acids. V lost 2 bases to trimming and J lost 7 bases, with 15 bases between them. Germline assignment: CDR1 SGHRS and CDR2 YFSETQ. DNA for the CDR3: TGCGCCAGCAGCTTCCAACTGTCCCCCGGTGAAAAACTGTTTTTT. Encoded protein: CASSFQLSPGEKLFF.

CDR3 coding DNA: TGTGCCAGCAGTGAAGGCAGTCTGGGCCCTAGCACAGATACGCAGTATTTT. Its translation: CASSEGSLGPSTDTQYF. V usage is TRBV25-1 and J usage is TRBJ2-3; D unresolved. The CDR3 has 17 amino acids. Trimming stripped 2 bases from V and 0 bases from J, with 15 bases between. Germline V CDR1 and CDR2: MGHDK, SYGVNS.

J is TRBJ1-2 and V is TRBV20-1, with a tentative D call TRBD1 (5 bases). V lost 3 bases and J 6 bases, leaving 17 bases between the germline ends. The CDR3 has 14 residues. The germline CDR1 and CDR2 sequences are DFQATT and SNEGSKA (reference sequence). CDR3: CSASTGKGDHGYTF. As DNA, the CDR3 is TGCAGTGCTAGTACGGGCAAAGGGGATCATGGCTACACCTTC.

The V call is TRBV5-1, the J call TRBJ2-5, with 9 bases matching TRBD2. Germline CDR1 reads SGHRS; CDR2 reads YFSETQ. V was pared by 0 bases and J by 2 bases, with 14 bases of the junction left unmatched. The CDR3 loop spans 19 amino acids. This chain's CDR3 is CASSLVPSGAGGVQETQYF. CDR3 in DNA: TGCGCCAGCAGCTTGGTACCCTCGGGCGCGGGGGGGGTGCAAGAGACCCAGTACTTC. Supplemented by reference TRBV5-1 and TRBJ2-5, the full variable domain reads KAGVTQTPRYLIKTRGQQVTLSCSPISGHRSVSWYQQTPGQGLQFLFEYFSETQRNKGNFPGRFSGRQFSNSRSEMNVSTLELGDSALYLCASSLVPSGAGGVQETQYFGPGTRLLVL.

This clone was counted ten times or more. The V gene is TRBV24-1, the J gene TRBJ2-1; a weak D match, TRBD1 (6 bases). Germline CDR1 KGHDR, CDR2 SFDVKD. The CDR3 is made up of 16 amino acids. V lost 1 base and J 4 bases, leaving 13 bases between the germline ends. The CDR3 protein is CATSDLTWTEYNEQFF. CDR3 coding DNA: TGTGCCACCAGTGATTTAACCTGGACAGAATACAATGAGCAGTTCTTC.

This sequence joins TRBV14 and TRBJ2-2; 7 positions match TRBD1. Germline loops: CDR1 SGHDN, CDR2 FVKESK. The CDR3 sequence is 15 residues long. Trimming cost V 4 bases and J 1 base; bases outside gene matches: 3. CDR3 amino acids: CASSPRQGNTGELFF. Written as DNA, the CDR3 is TGTGCCAGCAGCCCTCGACAGGGGAACACCGGGGAGCTGTTTTTT.

The rearrangement links TRBV27 to TRBJ2-5, with 9 bases that match TRBD2. The germline V gene has CDR1 MNHEY and CDR2 SMNVEV (reference sequence). V dropped 1 base and J dropped 5; count of bases not matched to a gene: 14. The CDR3 contains 18 residues. The chain's CDR3 is CASSLLSSGRGGTETQYF. Here the CDR3 DNA reads TGTGCCAGCAGTTTATTGTCTTCGGGGCGGGGGGGCACTGAGACCCAGTACTTC.

This chain connects TRBV6-5 to TRBJ2-2, with D perhaps matching TRBD1 (5 bases). The CDR3 sequence is 14 residues long. The V and J ends lost 8 bases and 5 bases respectively, with 15 bases between them. The germline gives CDR1 MNHEY, CDR2 SVGAGI. CDR3 amino acids: CASGVTVNTGELFF. The DNA of the CDR3 is TGTGCCAGCGGAGTGACAGTAAATACCGGGGAGCTGTTTTTT.

The chain uses TRBV19 and TRBJ1-1; 9 bases are shared with TRBD1. The CDR3 covers 14 residues. The germline gives CDR1 LNHDA, CDR2 SQIVND (reference sequence). J was trimmed by 6 bases and V by 3 bases; bases with no gene match: 5. This CDR3 is CASSIRDRAAEAFF. CDR3 bases: TGTGCCAGTAGTATTAGGGACAGGGCCGCTGAAGCTTTCTTT.

The CDR3 nucleotides read TGTGCCAGCAGTGAATGGGGGGAAGCTAACTATGGCTACACCTTC. It specifies CASSEWGEANYGYTF. The V gene is TRBV2, the J gene TRBJ1-2; D possibly corresponds to TRBD1 (5 bases). The V gene lost 2 bases and the J gene lost 0 bases, with 10 bases spanning the gap. CDR3 length: 15 residues. Germline CDR1 and CDR2: SNHLY and FYNNEI.

This clone has only a few counts. V and J are TRBV3-1 (or the pseudogene TRBV3-2) and TRBJ2-7, with D perhaps TRBD1 (6 bases). Germline V CDR1 and CDR2: LGHDT, YNNKEL (reference sequence). The CDR3 spans 15 residues. Between the trimmed V and J ends, which lost 1 base and 3 bases, there was a span of 13 bases. The CDR3 sequence is CASSQVRTADYEQYF. Written as DNA, the CDR3 is TGTGCCAGCAGCCAAGTAAGGACAGCCGACTACGAGCAGTACTTC.

The table lists this clone with a count of one. The chain recombines TRBV7-2 with TRBJ2-7, with D perhaps matching TRBD1 (5 bases). This CDR3 region has 14 residues. Germline V gene data show CDR1 as SGHTA and CDR2 as FQGNSA. V dropped 1 base and J dropped 3 bases, with 10 bases sitting between them. The CDR3 loop is CASSLGPGYYEQYF. CDR3 nucleotide sequence: TGTGCCAGCAGCTTAGGTCCAGGGTACTACGAGCAGTACTTC.

V gene TRBV9 combines with J gene TRBJ2-7; D call uncertain. The CDR3 is 11 amino acids. Germline loops: CDR1 SGDLS, CDR2 YYNGEE. The V and J ends lost 4 bases and 4 bases respectively, with 6 bases between them. CDR3 residues: CASSSSYEQYF. The DNA for the CDR3 is TGTGCCAGCAGCTCTTCTTACGAGCAGTACTTC. The full variable domain, its missing parts supplied by reference TRBV9 and TRBJ2-7, is DSGVTQTPKHLITATGQRVTLRCSPRSGDLSVYWYQQSLDQGLQFLIQYYNGEERAKGNILERFSAQQFPDLHSELNLSSLELGDSALYFCASSSSYEQYFGPGTRLTVT.

The chain links TRBV6-5 to TRBJ1-1; possible D gene TRBD1, 6 bases. V lost 6 bases and J lost 3, with 11 bases in between. CDR1 and CDR2 from the germline V gene are MNHEY and SVGAGI. This CDR3 is 13 amino acids long. CDR3 in amino acids: CASRQNRDTEAFF. The CDR3 nucleotides read TGTGCCAGCAGACAAAACAGGGACACTGAAGCTTTCTTT.

This clone was recorded once. This chain joins TRBV11-1 and TRBJ2-1; no firm D call. V was pared by 1 base and J by 3 bases, with 10 bases between. Germline V gives CDR1 SGHAT, CDR2 FQDESV (reference sequence). CDR3 length equals 15 residues. The CDR3 loop reads CASSLEPHGYNEQFF. As DNA, the CDR3 is TGTGCCAGCAGCTTAGAACCCCACGGCTACAATGAGCAGTTCTTC.